This T cell receptor (beta chain) emerged from a study of technical replicates of blood from a handful of donors. There are 13 residues in the CDR3. After removal of 8 bases from V and 6 bases from J, the junction contained 9 bases not matched to a gene. Germline V CDR1 and CDR2: SNHLY, FYNNEI. Clones were read by immunoSEQ multiplex PCR, and TCRdb kept only the in-frame ones, dropping some. The sample lists tens of thousands of clones; about 98% were seen once. A single count supports this clone. Sample: T cells isolated from PBMCs. The receptor comes from a human donor in good health. The chain uses TRBV2 and TRBJ2-7; TRBD2 aligns across 8 bases. The CDR3 sequence: CASGYREGREQYF. The CDR3 nucleotides read TGTGCCAGCGGGTACCGGGAGGGCCGCGAGCAGTACTTC. Full variable domain (rest looked up from reference TRBV2 and TRBJ2-7): EPEVTQTPSHQVTQMGQEVILRCVPISNHLYFYWYRQILGQKVEFLVSFYNNEISEKSEIFDDQFSVERPDGSNFTLKIRSTKLEDSAMYFCASGYREGREQYFGPGTRLTVT.